This T cell receptor (beta chain) stems from a study of OX40 agonist ivuxolimab in advanced cancers. Looking at the study overall: Ivuxolimab was a fully human IgG2 agonistic monoclonal antibody targeting the costimulatory receptor OX40 (CD134). Partial responses occurred in three dose-escalation patients, of whom one had hepatocellular carcinoma and two had cutaneous melanoma. The paper reports the monotherapy dose-escalation portion (N of about 54 patients) of the phase I ivuxolimab trial. Among the roughly 54 dose-escalation patients, some 20 had hepatocellular carcinoma, 15 or so melanoma, 9 renal cell carcinoma and 9 head and neck cancer. Patients were allowed to have had prior anti-PD-1, anti-PD-L1 or anti-CTLA-4 therapy, and around 40% of the dose-escalation patients had previously received checkpoint inhibitors. The purpose of peripheral TCRbeta sequencing was to test whether ivuxolimab changed TCR sequence diversity and led to clonal T-cell expansion. Intravenous ivuxolimab was administered to patients every 2 weeks at six dose levels: 0.01, 0.1, 0.3, 1.5, 3 and 10 mg/kg. The dose-escalation cohort was approximately 83% male with a mean age of about 60 years, ranging from roughly 23 to 79.

Patients with autoimmune disease history or receiving systemic immunosuppression were excluded from the trial. In every dose cohort, peripheral blood was drawn for TCR sequencing at baseline, cycle 4 day 1, and cycle 7 day 1. The samples were taken from a phase I, first-in-human, multicenter, open-label dose-escalation trial of ivuxolimab. Adults with locally advanced or metastatic head and neck squamous cell, hepatocellular, melanoma or renal cell carcinoma were enrolled in the trial. Before TCR sequencing, CD4+ and CD8+ T cells were separately sorted from peripheral blood. Genomic DNA was extracted from sorted cells for sequencing of the TCRbeta CDR3 region. The immunoSEQ Assay was used for sequencing of TCRbeta CDR3 regions. This immuneACCESS table, as held by TCRdb, lists in-frame sequences with V and J called but not all clones. Of the missing ones, under half trace to an unresolved V gene in checked studies; the others have no known cause. This sample comprises under 70,000 clones, roughly 90% of them detected only once. The ten largest account for 0.5% to 0.75% of the sample.

Summary of the overall study and its limitations: Low levels of normalized T-cell clonal expansion were also shown by some nonresponding patients. After ivuxolimab, more expanded clones were found on average in CD8+ T cells than in CD4+ T cells. At doses of 0.1 to 3.0 mg/kg, clonal expansion of both CD4+ and CD8+ T cells in blood was seen between baseline and week 6. Antigen specificity was not determined for the clonally expanded peripheral T cells. Partial responders in the 0.1-3.0 mg/kg groups had among the lowest normalized peripheral clonal expansion, especially among CD8+ T cells.

For this clone: The antigen this receptor binds is unknown. Within one base of it there is no much larger clone, and no base qualities were kept.

The sequence was collected from an adult with an advanced solid tumor such as melanoma, head and neck, liver or kidney cancer. Here the sequenced sample was CD4+ or CD8+ T cells sorted from blood, taken in a trial of the OX40 agonist ivuxolimab.

The DNA reads as follows: TGTGCCACCAGCAGAGATCCGGGGGTTCAAGAGACCCAGTACTTC. This gives the protein CATSRDPGVQETQYF. The receptor chain draws on TRBV15 and TRBJ2-5; the D segment could be TRBD2, given 6 matching bases. The CDR3, cysteine through phenylalanine, is 15 amino acids long. The entry retains the CDR3 DNA only, 45 bases that are in frame from base 1. From the germline V gene (reference sequence), CDR1 is LNHNV and CDR2 is YYDKDF. The V and J ends are trimmed by 0 bases and 2 bases, leaving 10 bases between them.